The clone carrying this TCR beta chain came up a few times. The sample is drawn from a study of shared clonotypes between healthy human individuals. Original data processing: ImmunoSEQ output held junction-only sequences without quality scores, so filtering differed. Sequencing used immunoSEQ multiplex PCR; TCRdb keeps in-frame clones, though not all of them. V and J calls and clone size are as listed in that table; D and trimming were resolved from the DNA. The sample has approximately 980,000 clones, 76% seen once. Germline CDR1 SGHTS, CDR2 YDEGEE. V shed 7 bases and J 8 bases; nucleotides not matched to a gene: 14. CDR3 length equals 16 residues.

The material sequenced was memory CD4+ T cells sorted from blood. Subset described: CD45RA-negative fraction. This clonotype originated in a man aged 18 to 35 in good health. The chain combines TRBV5-8 with TRBJ1-4; TRBD1 aligns across 10 bases. DNA of the CDR3: TGTGCCAGCGCCCCCGGGACAGGGGCTCGGAGCGAAAAACTGTTTTTT. The encoded protein is CASAPGTGARSEKLFF.